The rows below give T cell receptor beta chains drawn from one sample of a study of cytomegalovirus exposure and HLA in healthy donors. Profiling relied on immunoSEQ multiplex PCR, and the TCRdb table lists in-frame clones only, not all of them. The table lists approximately 170,000 clones, just over 75% of them singletons, with less than 2% in the top ten. Sequenced sample: PBMCs. Receptors originate from a man between 35 and 55 years old in good health and CMV-seronegative. Both conserved end residues are trimmed from each CDR3. The D gene is left open where the match is weak.

TRBJ1-5 | TRBV10-3 | TRBD1 | AISERTGGQPQH
TRBJ1-1 | TRBV11-3 | - | ASSLGNRVEAF
TRBJ2-2 | TRBV2 | - | ASSEVPTGELF
TRBJ2-4 | TRBV4-1 | - | ASSPVGRGTKNIQY
TRBJ2-1 | TRBV7-9 | - | ASSPFRGSSYNEQF
TRBJ1-3 | TRBV5-6 | - | ASSYDRISGNTIY
TRBJ1-2 | TRBV19 | - | ASILRDYGYT
TRBJ1-1 | TRBV28 | - | ASRVPGWNTEAF
TRBJ2-1 | TRBV4-2 | - | ASSQGQYNEQF
TRBJ1-5 | TRBV4-1 | - | ASSQELRSYSNQPQH
TRBJ2-7 | TRBV5-1 | TRBD2 | ASAGTRNSEQY
TRBJ2-1 | TRBV7-3 | TRBD1 | ASSSRQGGGNEQF
TRBJ2-6 | TRBV23-1 | TRBD1 | ASSRIRDRAGANVLT
TRBJ1-1 | TRBV2 | TRBD1 | ASSPRDRNTEAF
TRBJ2-3 | TRBV9 | TRBD2 | ASSEGTSGNADTQY
TRBJ2-1 | TRBV2 | TRBD2 | ASSVRTSGVNEQF
TRBJ1-1 | TRBV7-2 | - | ASSPQGMNTEAF
TRBJ1-1 | TRBV29-1 | TRBD1 | SVEDRGQGANTEAF
TRBJ2-1 | TRBV5-1 | TRBD2 | TSSSPQGGLADYSYNEQF
TRBJ2-7 | TRBV4-1 | - | ASSQALNSEQY
TRBJ2-3 | TRBV5-8 | - | ASNRPTEYLTDTQY
TRBJ2-1 | TRBV27 | TRBD1 | ASRRMPGQAYNEQF
TRBJ2-5 | TRBV5-4 | TRBD2 | ASSLSGRIGETQY
TRBJ1-4 | TRBV2 | - | ASDFQGTTNEKLF
TRBJ2-7 | TRBV28 | TRBD1 | ASSSRQGGTYEQY
TRBJ1-2 | TRBV2 | - | ANSAEGPYGYT
TRBJ1-2 | TRBV6-6 | TRBD1 | ASSPSRTGGSYGYT
TRBJ1-5 | TRBV19 | TRBD1 | ASSRQGLNQPRH
- | TRBV7-9 | - | ASSAGNYEQY
TRBJ1-4 | TRBV4-1 | - | ASSQEGTTMRKLF
TRBJ2-5 | TRBV19 | TRBD2 | ASSVGLGGETQY